One and the same sample provided the 3 T cell receptor beta chains below, sequenced in a study of siplizumab effects on memory and regulatory T cells. Assay used: immunoSEQ multiplex PCR; TCRdb lists only in-frame clones, some missing. There are approximately 68,000 clones in the sample; about 90% occur only once, and around 30% lies in the top ten. The specimen sequenced was CD8+ T cells sorted from blood. The receptors come from a human donor in good health.

This chain connects TRBV7-6 to TRBJ2-7; TRBD1 or TRBD2 may be the D gene (5 bases each). CDR3 length: 14 residues. Deletions cut 6 bases from V and 0 bases from J, with 12 bases between. Germline loops: CDR1 SGHVS, CDR2 FNYEAQ. CDR3 region: CASSRDGSSYEQYF. The CDR3 nucleotides are TGTGCCAGCAGTAGGGACGGTAGCTCCTACGAGCAGTACTTC.

The chain recombines TRBV29-1 with TRBJ1-4; 8 bases map to TRBD1. CDR1 SQVTM and CDR2 ANQGSEA come from the germline V gene. V trimming: 6 bases; J trimming: 0 bases; junction bases outside the gene matches: 3. The CDR3 covers 14 residues. CDR3 in amino acids: CSVRGQATNEKLFF. The CDR3 DNA sequence: TGCAGCGTGAGGGGACAGGCAACTAATGAAAAACTGTTTTTT.

The V call is TRBV11-2, the J call TRBJ2-7, with a weak D call TRBD2 (6 bases). This CDR3 has 14 amino acids. Germline loops: CDR1 SGHAT, CDR2 FQNNGV. The V end was cut by 5 bases, the J end by 2 bases, with 13 bases between. The CDR3 sequence is CASSSWRDTYEQYF. The CDR3, as DNA: TGTGCCAGCAGCAGTTGGAGGGATACCTACGAGCAGTACTTC.